This is a list of T cell receptor beta chains from one sample in a study of shared clonotypes between healthy human individuals. Clones were sequenced by immunoSEQ multiplex PCR, and TCRdb holds only the in-frame ones, with some missing. The sample shows roughly 2.4 million clones, more than 90% of them seen only once. The source material was naive CD4+ T cells sorted from blood. The source of these receptors is a young man in good health. CDR3s include the opening cysteine and the closing phenylalanine or tryptophan. Fields, in order: D gene, clone size, J gene, V gene, CDR3 DNA, CDR3 protein. A D gene is named only where the DNA matches it firmly. Some rows mark clone size as missing; the rest say once, few, many or name a class of expanded clone.

D gene: .; clone size: .; J gene: TRBJ2-1; V gene: TRBV7-8; CDR3 DNA: TGTGCCAGCAGCTTAGGTAGTTTGAAGATGCGTCACAATGAGCAGTTCTTC; CDR3 protein: CASSLGSLKMRHNEQFF
D gene: .; clone size: .; J gene: TRBJ2-5; V gene: TRBV9; CDR3 DNA: TGTGCCAGCAGCGTATCCCCAGGGCCCCAAGAGACCCAGTACTTC; CDR3 protein: CASSVSPGPQETQYF
D gene: .; clone size: .; J gene: TRBJ1-1; V gene: TRBV5-1; CDR3 DNA: TGCGCCAGCAACCCTACGGGGGCGAACACTGAAGCTTTCTTT; CDR3 protein: CASNPTGANTEAFF
D gene: .; clone size: .; J gene: TRBJ2-5; V gene: TRBV5-1; CDR3 DNA: TGCGCCAGCAGCTTCCCGCAGGGGTCGGGAGAGACCCAGTACTTC; CDR3 protein: CASSFPQGSGETQYF
D gene: TRBD1; clone size: .; J gene: TRBJ1-2; V gene: TRBV5-1; CDR3 DNA: TGCGCCAGCAGCTGGGACAGGGGAAACTATGGCTACACCTTC; CDR3 protein: CASSWDRGNYGYTF
D gene: TRBD1; clone size: once; J gene: TRBJ2-6; V gene: TRBV5-1; CDR3 DNA: TGCGCCAGCAGCTTGGCAGGGACAGGGGGTCCTGGGGCCAACGTCCTGACTTTC; CDR3 protein: CASSLAGTGGPGANVLTF
D gene: .; clone size: .; J gene: TRBJ1-5; V gene: TRBV19; CDR3 DNA: TGTGCCAGTAGTATAAGCACAGCTATTCTCAATCAGCCCCAGCATTTT; CDR3 protein: CASSISTAILNQPQHF
D gene: .; clone size: .; J gene: TRBJ1-4; V gene: TRBV4-1; CDR3 DNA: TGCGCCAGCAGCCAGGGATCTCGGTTTAATGAAAAACTGTTTTTT; CDR3 protein: CASSQGSRFNEKLFF
D gene: TRBD1; clone size: .; J gene: TRBJ2-7; V gene: TRBV15; CDR3 DNA: TGTGCCACCAGCAGCTTTGCGGGACAGGCTTTATACGAGCAGTACTTC; CDR3 protein: CATSSFAGQALYEQYF
D gene: TRBD2; clone size: .; J gene: TRBJ2-3; V gene: TRBV4-2; CDR3 DNA: TGTGCCAGCAGCCAAGGGATAGCGGGAGGGATCACAGATACGCAGTATTTT; CDR3 protein: CASSQGIAGGITDTQYF
D gene: .; clone size: .; J gene: TRBJ1-1; V gene: TRBV5-1; CDR3 DNA: TGCGCCAGCAGCTTGGCCGCCCCGAACACTGAAGCTTTCTTT; CDR3 protein: CASSLAAPNTEAFF
D gene: .; clone size: .; J gene: TRBJ1-6; V gene: TRBV10-2; CDR3 DNA: TGCGCCAGCAGTGACAGGGGACCCTCATCACCCCTCCACTTT; CDR3 protein: CASSDRGPSSPLHF